The 11 T cell receptor beta chains reported below all come from one sample, sequenced in a study of post-analysis software for immune sequencing data (dated by TCRdb to between 2014 and 2017). The antigens these receptors bind are not known. Study-level results and caveats: A few TRBV segments, including TRBV5-6, TRBV5-1 and TRBV20-1, were significantly more frequent in patients than controls.

The method behind the library was PCR. Sequencer: Illumina HiSeq 2500. To reduce PCR and sequencing biases, unique molecular identifiers were built into the TCR beta cDNA libraries. TCRdb trimmed public reads at Q25 via fastp, called clones via MiXCR and kept in-frame beta chains. Rows with one shared CDR3 protein collapse into an entry with the most common genes and DNA. The sample table contains about 540,000 distinct CDR3 sequences; only one count was recorded for around a third of them. Clones ranked in the top ten supply less than 6% of the sample. The material sequenced was blood. These receptors all stem from a girl aged 2-17 years with multiple sclerosis.

A remark on this clonotype: A read error may account for a junction end that differs from germline. The V gene is TRBV28, the J gene TRBJ2-5; D gene uncertain. Per germline, CDR1 MDHEN and CDR2 SYDVKM. This CDR3 contains 15 residues. CDR3 coding DNA: TGTGCCGGCAGTTTATCGTCAAGGGCCCAAGAGACCCAGTACTTC. It encodes CAGSLSSRAQETQYF.

The J gene is TRBJ2-7, the V gene TRBV12-3 or TRBV12-4, with 8 positions matching TRBD2. The CDR3 has 15 residues. V shed 5 bases, J shed 3 bases, and the junction held 9 bases outside the gene matches. The CDR3 DNA follows: TGTGCCAGCAGTACCCGGGCGGGGGGAATCTACGAGCAGTACTTC. Protein sequence: CASSTRAGGIYEQYF.

The chain links TRBV12-3 or TRBV12-4 to TRBJ2-7; D possibly matches TRBD1 or TRBD2 (5 bases each). CDR3 length: 14 residues. The V gene lost 3 bases and the J gene lost 7 bases, with 16 bases spanning the gap. The CDR3 DNA is TGTGCCAGCAGTTTCTTGGGGGTCTCAGGGGAGCAGTACTTC. Its translation: CASSFLGVSGEQYF.

This clonotype was found a few times. The V call is TRBV12-3 or TRBV12-4, the J call TRBJ2-7; D is undetermined. The CDR3 is 15 residues long. V was cut by 3 bases and J by 0 bases, with 12 bases left in between. The DNA of the CDR3 is TGTGCCAGCAGTTTGACCAGCGAGAGCTCCTACGAGCAGTACTTC. Protein sequence: CASSLTSESSYEQYF.

In this sample, this clonotype turned up a few times. J is TRBJ2-6 and V is TRBV6-5; 7 bases agree with TRBD1. V lost 5 bases to trimming and J lost 4 bases; unmatched junction nucleotides: 2. Germline values: CDR1 MNHEY, CDR2 SVGAGI. The CDR3 covers 14 residues. CDR3 in DNA: TGTGCCAGCAGTACAGGGGCCGGGGCCAACGTCCTGACTTTC. The encoded protein is CASSTGAGANVLTF.

This clonotype has a handful of counts. The genes are TRBV10-3 and TRBJ1-1, with D possibly matching TRBD1 (5 bases). The CDR3 consists of 15 residues. V gave up 0 bases and J gave up 0 bases, with 8 bases separating them. Per the germline V gene, CDR1 is ENHRY and CDR2 is SYGVKD. The CDR3 is CAISESRGMNTEAFF. The DNA of the CDR3 is TGTGCCATCAGTGAGTCCCGGGGGATGAACACTGAAGCTTTCTTT.

The chain combines TRBV5-6 with TRBJ2-7, with D possibly TRBD1 on 8 matching bases. The V end lost 4 bases, the J end lost 5 bases, and 22 bases lay between the germline ends. This CDR3 is 16 amino acids long. In germline, CDR1 is SGHDT, CDR2 YYEEEE. This CDR3 reads CASSGQGGILVHEQYF. CDR3 nucleotide sequence: TGTGCCAGCAGCGGACAGGGAGGGATACTGGTCCACGAGCAGTACTTC.

The genes are TRBV28 and TRBJ2-5, with D possibly called TRBD1 or TRBD2 (5 bases each). The CDR3 contains 15 residues. V was shortened by 6 bases and J by 1 base, with 15 bases between the two germline ends. The germline gives CDR1 MDHEN, CDR2 SYDVKM. CDR3 in amino acids: CASSSPGPPQETQYF. The CDR3 coding sequence is TGTGCCAGCAGCTCCCCGGGACCCCCCCAAGAGACCCAGTACTTC. The whole variable domain, filled in from reference TRBV28 and TRBJ2-5, reads DVKVTQSSRYLVKRTGEKVFLECVQDMDHENMFWYRQDPGLGLRLIYFSYDVKMKEKGDIPEGYSVSREKKERFSLILESASTNQTSMYLCASSSPGPPQETQYFGPGTRLLVL.

This clonotype has more than one count but fewer than ten. CDR3 loop: CASSEAGHKNYGYTF. The CDR3 DNA sequence: TGTGCCAGCAGTGAAGCCGGGCATAAAAACTATGGCTACACCTTC. The rearrangement uses TRBV6-1 and TRBJ1-2; D remains unclear. Per germline, CDR1 MNHNS and CDR2 SASEGT. The CDR3 sequence is 15 residues long. V lost 0 bases and J 2 bases, leaving 10 bases between the germline ends.

The chain recombines TRBV20-1 with TRBJ1-2; a weak D match, TRBD1 (5 bases). V was trimmed by 4 bases and J by 6 bases, leaving 15 bases between them. The CDR3 totals 13 residues. From germline, CDR1 is DFQATT and CDR2 SNEGSKA (reference sequence). The chain's CDR3 is CSAISGTANGYTF. In DNA, the CDR3 is TGCAGTGCTATTTCCGGGACGGCGAATGGCTACACCTTC.

V and J are TRBV12-3 or TRBV12-4 and TRBJ1-5, with D unresolved. V lost 3 bases to trimming and J lost 0 bases, with 9 bases between them. This CDR3 is built from 15 residues. This CDR3 is CASSFTGSSNQPQHF. The CDR3 DNA reads as TGTGCCAGCAGTTTTACGGGGTCTAGCAATCAGCCCCAGCATTTT.